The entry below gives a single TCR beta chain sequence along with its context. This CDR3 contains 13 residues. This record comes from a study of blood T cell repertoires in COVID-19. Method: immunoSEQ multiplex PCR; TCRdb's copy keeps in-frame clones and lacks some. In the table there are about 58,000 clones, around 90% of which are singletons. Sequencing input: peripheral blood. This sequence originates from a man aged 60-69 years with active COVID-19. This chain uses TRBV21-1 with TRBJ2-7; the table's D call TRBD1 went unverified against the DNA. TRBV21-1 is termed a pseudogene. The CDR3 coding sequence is TGTGCCAGCAGCAAAAGACAGGGGGTCGAGCAGTACTTC. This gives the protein CASSKRQGVEQYF.